The 15 T cell receptor beta chains below were found in one sample sequenced in a study of cytomegalovirus exposure and HLA in healthy donors. The PCR was carried out with 60 Vbeta primers and 13 Jbeta primers. Repertoires were generated with immunoSEQ multiplex PCR, while TCRdb's copy carries only in-frame clones and drops some. The table includes about 160,000 clones, approximately 70% detected once. The sequenced sample consisted of PBMCs. Receptors were obtained from a man in his forties in good health and CMV-seropositive.

There are a few counts of this clone. The CDR3 sequence: CAWSITGGAEQFF. The CDR3 region has the DNA TGTGCCTGGAGTATTACAGGGGGCGCGGAGCAGTTCTTC. The chain links TRBV30 to TRBJ2-1; 9 bases align to TRBD1. The CDR3 runs 13 residues. CDR1 is GTSNPN, CDR2 SVGIG, per germline (reference sequence). Trimming took 2 bases from V and 10 from J; bases not matched to a gene: 6. Full variable domain (missing parts from reference TRBV30 and TRBJ2-1): SQTIHQWPATLVQPVGSPLSLECTVEGTSNPNLYWYRQAAGRGLQLLFYSVGIGQISSEVPQNLSASRPQDRQFILSSKKLLLSDSGFYLCAWSITGGAEQFFGPGTRLTVL.

The rearrangement uses TRBV5-6 and TRBJ1-5; tentative D call: TRBD1 (6 bases). Trimming removed 2 bases from V and 3 bases from J, with 9 bases in between. The CDR3 runs 14 residues. Germline V lookup: CDR1 SGHDT, CDR2 YYEEEE. The CDR3 DNA sequence: TGTGCCAGCAGCTTAGGACAGCTCAATCAGCCCCAGCATTTT. Protein product: CASSLGQLNQPQHF.

A remark on this clone: A read error is likely, as this CDR3 ends without the conserved phenylalanine or tryptophan. V is TRBV4-1 and J is TRBJ1-2; 9 positions agree with TRBD1. The CDR3 runs 17 residues. From germline, CDR1 is MGHRA and CDR2 YSYEKL. Unmatched junction bases numbered 11, after V lost 4 bases and J lost 2 bases. DNA for the CDR3: TGCGCCAGCAGCCGCCAGTTTACCGGGACAGGGAACTATGGCTACACCCTC. Residues: CASSRQFTGTGNYGYTL.

This clone was seen a few times. The CDR3 DNA follows: TGTGCCAGCAGCTTGATGGGGGGAAGGGAGGGCTACACCTTC. Amino acids: CASSLMGGREGYTF. The chain has TRBV7-2 and TRBJ1-2, with D perhaps TRBD1 (5 bases). V was pared by 3 bases and J by 8 bases, with 16 bases between. Germline V CDR1 and CDR2: SGHTA, FQGNSA. The CDR3 is 14 residues long.

V is TRBV7-9 and J is TRBJ2-7; 8 bases are a match to TRBD1. CDR1 and CDR2 from the germline V gene are SEHNR and FQNEAQ (reference sequence). V lost 5 bases to trimming and J lost 10 bases; unmatched junction nucleotides: 16. The CDR3 loop spans 15 amino acids. CDR3 in DNA: TGTGCCAGCAGCGACCGGTGGGACAGCGACAGGGGACAGTACTTC. Translation: CASSDRWDSDRGQYF.

The table lists this clone with many counts. The chain carries TRBV7-2 and TRBJ2-7; 11 bases match TRBD2. This CDR3 is built from 14 residues. CDR1 and CDR2 (germline): SGHTA, FQGNSA. V dropped 4 bases and J dropped 4; count of bases not matched to a gene: 3. The CDR3 DNA reads as TGTGCCAGCAGCTACACTAGCGGGGGTTACGAGCAGTACTTC. Its protein product is CASSYTSGGYEQYF.

The V and J genes are TRBV5-1 and TRBJ1-4; the D is unclear. There are 14 residues in the CDR3. V lost 1 base and J lost 8, with 12 bases in between. The germline gives CDR1 SGHRS, CDR2 YFSETQ. CDR3 in amino acids: CASSLYTDGEKLFF. In DNA, the CDR3 is TGCGCCAGCAGCTTGTACACAGATGGAGAAAAACTGTTTTTT.

The chain recombines TRBV5-4 with TRBJ2-3; 7 positions agree with TRBD2. Germline V gene lookup returns CDR1 SGHNT and CDR2 YYREEE (reference sequence). V trimming: 2 bases; J trimming: 4 bases; junction bases outside the gene matches: 7. The CDR3 is made up of 15 amino acids. The CDR3 DNA sequence: TGTGCCAGCAGCTTTCGCGGGGGTGACGCAGATACGCAGTATTTT. Residues: CASSFRGGDADTQYF.

CDR3 bases: TGTGCCAGCAGGGGGGGTGAAAAACTGTTTTTT. It specifies CASRGGEKLFF. The chain couples TRBV6-1 to TRBJ1-4; tentatively, D is TRBD1 (5 bases). Germline V gene data show CDR1 as MNHNS and CDR2 as SASEGT. The V end was cut by 6 bases, the J end by 7 bases, with 6 bases between. The CDR3 has 11 amino acids.

The genes are TRBV13 and TRBJ1-2; D is unresolved. In germline, CDR1 is PRHDT, CDR2 FYEKMQ (reference sequence). With 2 bases removed from V and 2 bases from J, the gap between germline ends came to 6 bases. This CDR3 comprises 13 residues. The DNA of the CDR3 is TGTGCCAGCAGCTTACGGGAGAACTATGGCTACACCTTC. Its translation: CASSLRENYGYTF.

A few counts support this clone. The CDR3, as DNA: TGCGCCAGCAGCCAAGATGCGGCCGGAACAAATGAGCAGTTCTTC. Translation: CASSQDAAGTNEQFF. The chain joins TRBV4-3 to TRBJ2-1, with D unclear. CDR1 and CDR2 from the germline V gene are LGHNA and YSLEER. This CDR3 has 15 amino acids. The V and J ends lost 0 bases and 7 bases respectively, with 13 bases between them.

This clone has just a few counts. V and J are TRBV30 and TRBJ1-1; tentative D call: TRBD1 (6 bases). CDR3 length: 14 residues. Germline assignment: CDR1 GTSNPN and CDR2 SVGIG (reference sequence). The V and J ends lost 2 bases and 5 bases respectively, with 15 bases between them. The CDR3 spells CAWSWGGRGTEAFF. In nucleotides, the CDR3 is TGTGCCTGGAGTTGGGGGGGGCGAGGGACTGAAGCTTTCTTT.

J is TRBJ2-1 and V is TRBV7-9; no clear D. Germline V CDR1 and CDR2: SEHNR, FQNEAQ (reference sequence). There are 14 residues in the CDR3. Trimming shortened V by 7 bases and J by 9 bases, and 19 bases separated the two germline ends. CDR3: CASNPPVDFTEQFF. The CDR3 coding sequence is TGTGCCAGCAACCCCCCGGTAGACTTCACTGAGCAGTTCTTC.

The chain links TRBV5-1 to TRBJ2-5; a possible D gene is TRBD2 (6 bases). The DNA end lines up better with TRBJ2-7; the J call may be wrong. The length of the CDR3 is 13 residues. Germline CDR1 reads SGHRS; CDR2 reads YFSETQ. The CDR3, as DNA: TGCGCCAGCAGCTTCGGGGGAAGTGACGAGCAGTACTTC. It is translated as CASSFGGSDEQYF.

The gene calls are TRBV11-2 and TRBJ2-3; a possible D gene is TRBD2 (6 bases). V lost 1 base and J 6 bases, leaving 20 bases between the germline ends. Germline V gene lookup returns CDR1 SGHAT and CDR2 FQNNGV. The CDR3 contains 17 residues. This chain's CDR3 is CASSLAWAGRRWDTQYF. CDR3 nucleotides: TGTGCCAGCAGCTTAGCCTGGGCGGGACGGCGTTGGGATACGCAGTATTTT. Full variable domain (outside the CDR3, taken from reference TRBV11-2 and TRBJ2-3): EAGVAQSPRYKIIEKRQSVAFWCNPISGHATLYWYQQILGQGPKLLIQFQNNGVVDDSQLPKDRFSAERLKGVDSTLKIQPAKLEDSAVYLCASSLAWAGRRWDTQYFGPGTRLTVL.